Listed below are T cell receptor beta chains from one sample, sequenced in a study of blood T cells in healthy people across ages. TCRdb independently ran MiXCR on the 5' RACE reads; one entry per CDR3 protein. The data contain 1.6 million or so distinct CDR3 sequences, roughly a third of them singletons. Sequencing was performed on blood. The receptors originated from a woman aged 25 to 39 in good health. Both conserved end residues are part of each CDR3. The D gene is left open where the match is weak. Rows may omit the clone size; those that give it use once, few, many or a size class.

clone_size: -; j_call: TRBJ2-1; v_call: TRBV28; d_call: -; cdr3_nt: TGTGCCAGCCTCATGTTACGGGGACGCTCCTACAATGAGCAGTTCTTC; cdr3_aa: CASLMLRGRSYNEQFF
clone_size: -; j_call: TRBJ2-6; v_call: TRBV5-5; d_call: -; cdr3_nt: TGTGCCAGCAGCTTGGACCCAGCCGGGGCCAACGTCCTGACTTTC; cdr3_aa: CASSLDPAGANVLTF
clone_size: few; j_call: TRBJ1-2; v_call: TRBV5-5; d_call: TRBD1; cdr3_nt: TGTGCCAGCAGCTGGGGGACAGAGGGCTATGGCTACACCTTC; cdr3_aa: CASSWGTEGYGYTF
clone_size: few; j_call: TRBJ2-1; v_call: TRBV10-3; d_call: -; cdr3_nt: TGTGCCATCAGTGAACGTCCGGACGGTGAGCAGTTCTTC; cdr3_aa: CAISERPDGEQFF
clone_size: -; j_call: TRBJ2-7; v_call: TRBV7-2; d_call: -; cdr3_nt: TGTGCCAGCAGCTTAGGGGGCAACTACCGATACGAGCAGTACTTC; cdr3_aa: CASSLGGNYRYEQYF
clone_size: -; j_call: TRBJ1-4; v_call: TRBV7-2; d_call: -; cdr3_nt: TGTGCCAGCAGCTTAGAACTGGCAGGATCTGAAAAACTGTTTTTT; cdr3_aa: CASSLELAGSEKLFF
clone_size: -; j_call: TRBJ2-2; v_call: TRBV10-1; d_call: TRBD1; cdr3_nt: TGCGCCAGCAGTGAGTCAAGGGGGCCAAGCACCGGGGAGCTGTTTTTT; cdr3_aa: CASSESRGPSTGELFF
clone_size: few; j_call: TRBJ2-3; v_call: TRBV6-1; d_call: TRBD2; cdr3_nt: TGTGCCAGCAGTGAACCCCCTAGCGGGACCACAGATACGCAGTATTTT; cdr3_aa: CASSEPPSGTTDTQYF
clone_size: -; j_call: TRBJ1-2; v_call: TRBV13; d_call: -; cdr3_nt: TGTGCCAGCAGCCATACCCTGGAGCGCGGCTACACCTTC; cdr3_aa: CASSHTLERGYTF
clone_size: few; j_call: TRBJ2-4; v_call: TRBV20-1; d_call: TRBD1; cdr3_nt: TGCAGTGCTGGACAGGGACTAGCCAAAAACATTCAGTACTTC; cdr3_aa: CSAGQGLAKNIQYF
clone_size: few; j_call: TRBJ2-7; v_call: TRBV7-2; d_call: -; cdr3_nt: TGTGCCAGCAGCCCTGGACCCTACTACGAGCAGTACTTC; cdr3_aa: CASSPGPYYEQYF
clone_size: few; j_call: TRBJ2-7; v_call: TRBV28; d_call: TRBD2; cdr3_nt: TGTGCCAGCAGTCTGAGCGGGAGGGCAATGTACGAGCAGTACTTC; cdr3_aa: CASSLSGRAMYEQYF
clone_size: few; j_call: TRBJ2-3; v_call: TRBV3-1; d_call: -; cdr3_nt: TGTGCCAGCAGCCAAGATTTGAGATTAAATGCGGCGCGATCCGACTTCACAGATACGCAGTATTTT; cdr3_aa: CASSQDLRLNAARSDFTDTQYF
clone_size: -; j_call: TRBJ1-2; v_call: TRBV7-9; d_call: -; cdr3_nt: TGTGCCAGCAGCGCGACCGGGACACCTAACTATGGCTACACCTTC; cdr3_aa: CASSATGTPNYGYTF
clone_size: few; j_call: TRBJ1-2; v_call: TRBV27; d_call: -; cdr3_nt: TGTGCCAGCAGTTTATCGTGGCAGGGAGAGGGCTACACCTTC; cdr3_aa: CASSLSWQGEGYTF
clone_size: -; j_call: TRBJ2-7; v_call: TRBV20-1; d_call: TRBD2; cdr3_nt: TGCAGTGCTACCGGGACTAGCGGGCGTTACGAGCAGTACTTC; cdr3_aa: CSATGTSGRYEQYF
clone_size: -; j_call: TRBJ2-1; v_call: TRBV2; d_call: -; cdr3_nt: TGTGCCGGCAGTGGGACATCCGACGTGCGCGTGGATGAGCAGTTCTTC; cdr3_aa: CAGSGTSDVRVDEQFF
clone_size: few; j_call: TRBJ2-3; v_call: TRBV2; d_call: -; cdr3_nt: TGTGCCAGCAATCCGGGAAGGGACCATACGCAGTATTTT; cdr3_aa: CASNPGRDHTQYF
clone_size: -; j_call: TRBJ1-1; v_call: TRBV29-1; d_call: TRBD1; cdr3_nt: TGCAGCGTTAGAACCACAGGGGGTGAAGCTTTCTTT; cdr3_aa: CSVRTTGGEAFF
clone_size: -; j_call: TRBJ1-1; v_call: TRBV5-1; d_call: -; cdr3_nt: TGCGCCAGCAGCTGGGGACTTCAGAACACTGAAGCTTTCTTT; cdr3_aa: CASSWGLQNTEAFF
clone_size: -; j_call: TRBJ2-5; v_call: TRBV15; d_call: -; cdr3_nt: TGTGCCACCAGCAGACGACTGACAGCCCAAGAGACCCAGTACTTC; cdr3_aa: CATSRRLTAQETQYF
clone_size: many; j_call: TRBJ1-2; v_call: TRBV6-1; d_call: -; cdr3_nt: TGTGCCAGCAGTGAAGAAATCGGTGGCTACACCTTC; cdr3_aa: CASSEEIGGYTF
clone_size: few; j_call: TRBJ1-2; v_call: TRBV6-1; d_call: TRBD1; cdr3_nt: TGTGCCAGCAGTGAATGGACAGGCGCTATATGTGGCTACACCTTC; cdr3_aa: CASSEWTGAICGYTF
clone_size: -; j_call: TRBJ1-2; v_call: TRBV25-1; d_call: TRBD1; cdr3_nt: TGTGCCAGCGGGACAGTGGGGTATGGCTACACCTTC; cdr3_aa: CASGTVGYGYTF
clone_size: -; j_call: TRBJ1-2; v_call: TRBV3-1; d_call: -; cdr3_nt: TGTGCCAGCAGCCAAGAAGGGGGGAAAGGCTACACCTTC; cdr3_aa: CASSQEGGKGYTF
clone_size: once; j_call: TRBJ1-1; v_call: TRBV7-3; d_call: TRBD1; cdr3_nt: TGTGCCAGCAGTCGAGTCAGGGGGCGGACTGAAGCTTTCTTT; cdr3_aa: CASSRVRGRTEAFF
clone_size: -; j_call: TRBJ1-1; v_call: TRBV6-1; d_call: TRBD1; cdr3_nt: TGTGCCGGCGCGTCGGAGGACAGGGCGCCTGAAGCTTTCTTT; cdr3_aa: CAGASEDRAPEAFF
clone_size: -; j_call: TRBJ2-7; v_call: TRBV10-3; d_call: TRBD1; cdr3_nt: TGTGCCACCCGGACAGGTAGCTCCTGCGGGCAGTACTTC; cdr3_aa: CATRTGSSCGQYF
clone_size: -; j_call: TRBJ2-1; v_call: TRBV7-8; d_call: TRBD2; cdr3_nt: TGTGCCAGCAGCCTCGCCAGCGGGAAGTTCTTC; cdr3_aa: CASSLASGKFF
clone_size: few; j_call: TRBJ2-3; v_call: TRBV5-1; d_call: TRBD1; cdr3_nt: TGCGCCAGCAGCTTGGACAGGGGTTTCACAGATACGCAGTATTTT; cdr3_aa: CASSLDRGFTDTQYF
clone_size: -; j_call: TRBJ2-6; v_call: TRBV4-2; d_call: -; cdr3_nt: TGTGCCAGCAGCCAGGATGTCGGGGACCCGCGGGCCAACGTCCTGACTTTC; cdr3_aa: CASSQDVGDPRANVLTF
clone_size: -; j_call: TRBJ2-2; v_call: TRBV7-3; d_call: -; cdr3_nt: TGTGCCAGCAGGCCGGACGGGTCCGGGGAGCTGTTTTTT; cdr3_aa: CASRPDGSGELFF
clone_size: -; j_call: TRBJ2-7; v_call: TRBV20-1; d_call: -; cdr3_nt: TGCAGTGCTAGCCACCAGGGGGGAGGAAAAGCCTCCTACGAGCAGTACTTC; cdr3_aa: CSASHQGGGKASYEQYF
clone_size: once; j_call: TRBJ1-5; v_call: TRBV28; d_call: -; cdr3_nt: TGTGCCAGCAGTCCCGGGTGGGGAATGAGCAATCAGCCCCAGCATTTT; cdr3_aa: CASSPGWGMSNQPQHF
clone_size: -; j_call: TRBJ1-1; v_call: TRBV20-1; d_call: -; cdr3_nt: TGCAGTGCTAGGCGGGGTACGGTAACTGAAGCTTTCTTT; cdr3_aa: CSARRGTVTEAFF
clone_size: -; j_call: TRBJ2-7; v_call: TRBV27; d_call: -; cdr3_nt: TGTGCCAGCAGGGACTTCTATGCCTCCTACGAGCAGTACTTC; cdr3_aa: CASRDFYASYEQYF
clone_size: few; j_call: TRBJ1-5; v_call: TRBV6-6; d_call: -; cdr3_nt: TGTGCCAGCGGGCAGTCCCCTACAAATTATCAGCCCCAGCATTTT; cdr3_aa: CASGQSPTNYQPQHF
clone_size: -; j_call: TRBJ2-1; v_call: TRBV28; d_call: TRBD2; cdr3_nt: TGTGCCAGCAGTTTCGAAGCGGGATCGTACAATGAGCAGTTCTTC; cdr3_aa: CASSFEAGSYNEQFF